The rows below give T cell receptor beta chains drawn from one sample of a study of cytomegalovirus exposure and HLA in healthy donors. The assay was immunoSEQ multiplex PCR, and TCRdb's table has in-frame clones only and misses some. The table includes some 130,000 clones, approximately 78% detected once. Sequencing was done on a sample of PBMCs. Receptors were obtained from a woman in her 50s in good health and CMV-seropositive. The CDR3 runs from the conserved cysteine through the conserved F or W. The D gene is left open where the match is weak. Size is stated for part of the rows, as once, few or many counts, or as a class when the clone is expanded.

V gene	D gene	J gene	clone size	CDR3 DNA	CDR3 protein
TRBV5-1	NA	TRBJ1-4	NA	TGCGCCAGCAGCTTGGTGGGGTCGGGGGAAAAACTGTTTTTT	CASSLVGSGEKLFF
TRBV5-1	TRBD1	TRBJ1-6	NA	TGCGCCAGCAGCTGGGACAGGGAAAATTCACCCCTCCACTTT	CASSWDRENSPLHF
TRBV27	NA	TRBJ1-2	once	TGTGCCAGCAGTGCGGGGATCGTCCCCTATGGCTACACCTTC	CASSAGIVPYGYTF
TRBV18	NA	TRBJ2-1	NA	TGTGCCAGCTCTCGCAGGGGAGGGAGCTCCTACAATGAGCAGTTCTTC	CASSRRGGSSYNEQFF
TRBV5-1	NA	TRBJ2-7	NA	TGCGCCAGCAGCTGGGCGGGGTCGGGATACGAGCAGTACTTC	CASSWAGSGYEQYF
TRBV6-6	NA	TRBJ2-2	NA	TGTGCCAGCCGGGACTGGGAGCTGTTTTTT	CASRDWELFF
TRBV2	NA	TRBJ2-7	NA	TGTGCCACTAGACCTGAGGGGGCCTACGAGCAGTACTTC	CATRPEGAYEQYF
TRBV6-1	TRBD2	TRBJ2-1	NA	TGTGCCAGCAGTGGCCTCGGATGGGAGGGCAATGAGCAGTTCTTC	CASSGLGWEGNEQFF
TRBV2	TRBD2	TRBJ2-1	NA	TGTGCCAGCAGGAGGACTAGCGGCGGCAATGAGCAGTTCTTC	CASRRTSGGNEQFF
TRBV29-1	NA	TRBJ1-1	NA	TGCAGCGTTGATCCAGGTAACACTGAAGCTTTCTTT	CSVDPGNTEAFF
TRBV13	TRBD1	TRBJ1-1	NA	TGTGCCAGCAGCAACAGGGGGCTGAACACTGAAGCTTTCTTT	CASSNRGLNTEAFF
TRBV7-9	TRBD2	TRBJ2-1	NA	TGTGCCAGCAGCTTAGCGACGGGGGAGGGCTTCTACAATGAGCAGTTCTTC	CASSLATGEGFYNEQFF
TRBV7-2	TRBD1	TRBJ2-3	NA	TGTGCCAGCAGTTACACAGGGGGCGCATCAGATACGCAGTATTTT	CASSYTGGASDTQYF
TRBV29-1	NA	TRBJ1-1	NA	TGCAGCGTTGACCCTCTCACTGAGGCTTTCTTT	CSVDPLTEAFF
TRBV30	NA	TRBJ1-1	NA	TGTGCCTGGAGTTGGGGCAGAAACACTGAAGCTTTCTTT	CAWSWGRNTEAFF
TRBV2	NA	TRBJ1-6	NA	TGTGCCAGCAGTGATTGGGCGAATTCACCCCTCCACTTT	CASSDWANSPLHF
TRBV27	NA	TRBJ2-2	NA	TGTGCCAGCAAGGGGGAAACTTTCAGGGTCACCGGGGAGCTGTTTTTT	CASKGETFRVTGELFF
TRBV6-6	NA	TRBJ1-3	once	TGTGCCAGCCGACATGGAAACACCATATATTTT	CASRHGNTIYF
TRBV7-8	TRBD1	TRBJ2-7	NA	TGTGCCAGCAGCTTAGGCAGGGGGTACGAGCAGTACTTC	CASSLGRGYEQYF
TRBV14	NA	TRBJ2-1	NA	TGTGCCAGCAGCCAGGTCTTTAAGCGCGGTGAGCAGTTCTTC	CASSQVFKRGEQFF
TRBV27	TRBD1	TRBJ1-5	NA	TGTGCCAGCTCCCCGTGGGCAGGGGGGTATAGCAATCAGCCCCAGCATTTT	CASSPWAGGYSNQPQHF
TRBV29-1	NA	TRBJ2-3	many	TGCAGCGTTCGGAGTCAAATAGATACGCAGTATTTT	CSVRSQIDTQYF
TRBV11-2	NA	TRBJ2-1	NA	TGTGCCAGCAGTACACTACAAGCGGTTTCCTACAATGAGCAGTTCTTC	CASSTLQAVSYNEQFF
TRBV5-1	NA	TRBJ1-2	NA	TGCGCCAGCAGCTTCGGGGTGACTAACTATGGCTACACCTTC	CASSFGVTNYGYTF
TRBV2	TRBD1	TRBJ1-1	NA	TGTGCCAGCAGAGACAGGGTGAACGCTGAAGCTTTCTTT	CASRDRVNAEAFF
TRBV10-2	NA	TRBJ1-5	NA	TGCGCCAGCAGTGAGACCCAGGATCGCAATCAGCCCCAGCATTTT	CASSETQDRNQPQHF
TRBV18	TRBD1	TRBJ1-2	NA	TGTGCCAGCTCACCAACAGGGGATTACTATGGCTACACCTTC	CASSPTGDYYGYTF
TRBV25-1	TRBD1	TRBJ1-2	NA	TGTGCCAGCAGTCGGACAGGGGGAAGAGCTAACTATGGCTACACCTTC	CASSRTGGRANYGYTF
TRBV28	TRBD2	TRBJ2-3	NA	TGTGCCAGCAGAAAACCTACTTGGACTAGCAGAGATACGCAGTATTTT	CASRKPTWTSRDTQYF
TRBV9	NA	TRBJ2-2	NA	TGTGCCAGCAGCGTATATTCCGGGGAGCTGTTTTTT	CASSVYSGELFF
TRBV4-1	NA	TRBJ1-1	NA	TGCGCCAGCAGCCAAATGGGCAGGGGAGGGACTGAAGCTTTCTTT	CASSQMGRGGTEAFF
TRBV7-2	TRBD2	TRBJ2-1	NA	TGTGCCAGCAGCGTCTCTAGCGGGAGGGCCTACAATGAGCAGTTCTTC	CASSVSSGRAYNEQFF
TRBV21-1	NA	TRBJ1-5	NA	TGTGCCAGCAGAGGGGGGACAGGGGAAAGGGAAAATCAGCCCCAGCATTTT	CASRGGTGERENQPQHF
TRBV28	NA	TRBJ1-1	NA	TGTGCCAGCAGCGCACAGGGCCCCCCTGAAGCTTTCTTT	CASSAQGPPEAFF
TRBV5-1	NA	TRBJ2-2	NA	TGCGCCAGCAGCTTGGAGGCTAGCGCGGCCGGGGAGCTGTTTTTT	CASSLEASAAGELFF
TRBV10-2	NA	TRBJ2-7	NA	TGCGCCAGCAGTGAGTCGACAGAGCAGTACTTC	CASSESTEQYF
TRBV6-5	TRBD1	TRBJ1-2	NA	TGTGCCAGCAGTTACTCGGCAGGGGGACCCTGGGGCTACACCTTC	CASSYSAGGPWGYTF
TRBV27	TRBD1	TRBJ2-2	NA	TGTGCCAGCAGTTATTATGGGACAGGGGACACCGGGGAGCTGTTTTTT	CASSYYGTGDTGELFF
TRBV19	NA	TRBJ1-4	NA	TGTGCCAGTAGATCGGGGTCATCGAATGAAAAACTGTTTTTT	CASRSGSSNEKLFF
TRBV4-1	TRBD1	TRBJ2-5	NA	TGCGCCAGCAGCCAGAGACAGGGGGCGCCAGAGACCCAGTACTTC	CASSQRQGAPETQYF
TRBV27	TRBD2	TRBJ2-1	NA	TGTGCCAGCAGTCCCCAACCCTGGACTAGCGGGAGTGAAGGTTCCTACAATGAGCAGTTCTTC	CASSPQPWTSGSEGSYNEQFF
TRBV2	TRBD2	TRBJ2-1	NA	TGTGCCAGCAGTGAAGGGGAGGGCCCCGAATTCTCCTACAATGAGCAGTTCTTC	CASSEGEGPEFSYNEQFF
TRBV5-6	NA	TRBJ1-2	NA	TGTGCCAGCAGCTCACAACGGGGGTTCGGCTATGGCTACACCTTC	CASSSQRGFGYGYTF
TRBV5-1	TRBD2	TRBJ2-1	NA	TGCGCCAGCAGCCTCCCGACTAGCGGGAGCCGTGTTTACAATGAGCAGTTCTTC	CASSLPTSGSRVYNEQFF
TRBV28	NA	TRBJ2-1	NA	TGTGCCAGCAGCATTACCCTCGGGAGCGATGAGCAGTTCTTC	CASSITLGSDEQFF
TRBV9	NA	TRBJ1-1	NA	TGTGCCAGCAGTCCCCCCGACGGGGGGCTCGACACTGAAGCTTTCTTT	CASSPPDGGLDTEAFF
TRBV7-8	NA	TRBJ2-7	NA	TGTGCCAGCAGCCTCCTTTACGAGCAGTACTTC	CASSLLYEQYF
TRBV18	NA	TRBJ2-1	NA	TGTGCCAGCTCACCGAATCCCCCAGGGAAGAGCTCCTACAATGAGCAGTTCTTC	CASSPNPPGKSSYNEQFF
TRBV19	NA	TRBJ2-2	NA	TGTGCCAGTAGTACAAGGGAATTCCGGGGGACCGGGGAGCTGTTTTTT	CASSTREFRGTGELFF
TRBV4-1	NA	TRBJ1-3	few	TGCGCCAGCAGCCAAGAAGAAAGGGGGACTGGAAACACCATATATTTT	CASSQEERGTGNTIYF
TRBV5-4	NA	TRBJ2-7	once	TGTGCCAGCAGCTTGGATCCCAGCTCCTACGAGCAGTACTTC	CASSLDPSSYEQYF
TRBV7-2	TRBD1	TRBJ1-5	NA	TGTGCCAGCAGTATGACAGGGGAGAATCAGCCCCAGCATTTT	CASSMTGENQPQHF
TRBV7-7	NA	TRBJ2-5	NA	TGTGCTAGCAGCCCTACCAGCGCTCAAGAGACCCAGTACTTC	CASSPTSAQETQYF
TRBV18	NA	TRBJ1-5	NA	TGTGCCAGCTCACCATCACCCGGGATAGTTTTTCAGCCCCAGCATTTT	CASSPSPGIVFQPQHF
TRBV7-8	TRBD1	TRBJ1-2	once	TGTGCCAGCAGCCTGGACAGGGGACTATATGGCTACACCTTC	CASSLDRGLYGYTF
TRBV4-1	TRBD2	TRBJ2-1	NA	TGCGCCAGCAGCCAAGTCGACCTAGGGCTAGCGGGAAACAATGAGCAGTTCTTC	CASSQVDLGLAGNNEQFF
TRBV28	NA	TRBJ1-2	NA	TGTGCCAGCAGTTCTCCCCGAGAGGCTAACTATGGCTACACCTTC	CASSSPREANYGYTF
TRBV4-1	NA	TRBJ1-5	NA	TGCGCCAGCAGCCAAGACCGGGGTCAGCCCCAGCATTTT	CASSQDRGQPQHF
TRBV7-2	TRBD1	TRBJ2-7	NA	TGTGCCAGCAGTTCGGGGACAGGCTACGAGCAGTACTTC	CASSSGTGYEQYF
TRBV7-8	NA	TRBJ2-1	NA	TGTGCCAGCAGCTTAGAAGCGGGTTTCAATGAGCAGTTCTTC	CASSLEAGFNEQFF